These 10 T cell receptor beta chains originate from one sample sequenced in a study of blood T cell repertoires in COVID-19. The protocol was immunoSEQ multiplex PCR, while the TCRdb copy is restricted to in-frame clones and leaves out a portion. The top ten clones hold 22% of a sample with 70,000 to 85,000 clones, around 84% of them seen once. The source material was peripheral blood. These receptors all stem from a woman aged 80 or over in a cohort sampled during active or convalescent COVID-19.

This chain connects TRBV5-1 to TRBJ2-6, with a tentative D call TRBD2 (5 bases). The V end was cut by 4 bases, the J end by 0 bases, with 8 bases between. Per the germline V gene, CDR1 is SGHRS and CDR2 is YFSETQ. CDR3 length: 15 amino acids. CDR3 region: CASSPDFSGANVLTF. The DNA of the CDR3 is TGCGCCAGCAGCCCGGACTTCTCTGGGGCCAACGTCCTGACTTTC.

This chain joins TRBV28 and TRBJ1-4, with D maybe TRBD1 (5 bases). This CDR3 region has 13 residues. The V end was cut by 7 bases, the J end by 0 bases, with 6 bases between. Germline V CDR1 and CDR2: MDHEN, SYDVKM. The CDR3 DNA sequence: TGTGCCAGCAAGGGGACAACTAATGAAAAACTGTTTTTT. This translates into CASKGTTNEKLFF.

The rearrangement joins TRBV30 to TRBJ2-5, with 9 bases that match TRBD2. The germline CDR1 and CDR2 sequences are GTSNPN and SVGIG (reference sequence). The CDR3 length is 16 residues. With 7 bases clipped from V and 4 bases from J, the junction kept 16 bases outside the gene matches. The CDR3 reads CAFTFGGRAGGETQYF. The CDR3 DNA reads as TGTGCCTTCACCTTTGGCGGGAGGGCCGGGGGAGAGACCCAGTACTTC.

The chain combines TRBV3-1 (or the pseudogene TRBV3-2) with TRBJ1-6; 9 nucleotides match TRBD1. The germline gives CDR1 LGHDT, CDR2 YNNKEL (reference sequence). V shed 1 base and J 9 bases; nucleotides not matched to a gene: 4. The CDR3 totals 15 residues. CDR3 bases: TGTGCCAGCAGCCAAGGGGGACAGGGCTCTTCACCCCTCCACTTT. Translated, it gives CASSQGGQGSSPLHF.

V usage is TRBV30 and J usage is TRBJ1-6; TRBD1 agrees at 8 bases. Germline V gives CDR1 GTSNPN, CDR2 SVGIG (reference sequence). The trim removed 5 bases at V and 10 bases at J, leaving 10 bases unmatched. This CDR3 contains 14 residues. CDR3 loop: CAWATGTGSSPLHF. The CDR3 DNA follows: TGTGCCTGGGCGACCGGGACAGGTTCCTCACCCCTCCACTTT.

This chain links TRBV27 with TRBJ2-1, with 8 bases that match TRBD1. Germline V gives CDR1 MNHEY, CDR2 SMNVEV (reference sequence). Germline trimming cut 3 bases from V and 6 bases from J; bases unmatched to any gene: 4. The CDR3 contains 14 residues. CDR3 protein: CASSFTGGGNEQFF. The CDR3 nucleotides are TGTGCCAGCAGTTTTACAGGGGGTGGCAATGAGCAGTTCTTC.

The CDR3 loop reads CAIAESTDTQYF. As DNA, the CDR3 is TGTGCCATAGCGGAAAGCACAGATACGCAGTATTTT. This chain links TRBV10-3 with TRBJ2-3; possibly TRBD2 for D (5 bases). CDR1 is ENHRY, CDR2 SYGVKD, per germline. With 9 bases removed from V and 0 bases from J, the gap between germline ends came to 7 bases. The CDR3 runs 12 residues.

The chain carries TRBV2 and TRBJ2-3, with TRBD2 identical over 8 bases. Germline V gives CDR1 SNHLY, CDR2 FYNNEI. The CDR3 runs to 15 residues. V shed 7 bases and J 1 base; nucleotides not matched to a gene: 7. The CDR3, as DNA: TGTGCCAGCAATAGTTTAGCGGGACGCACAGATACGCAGTATTTT. This translates into CASNSLAGRTDTQYF. The full variable domain, rest sourced from reference TRBV2 and TRBJ2-3, is EPEVTQTPSHQVTQMGQEVILRCVPISNHLYFYWYRQILGQKVEFLVSFYNNEISEKSEIFDDQFSVERPDGSNFTLKIRSTKLEDSAMYFCASNSLAGRTDTQYFGPGTRLTVL.

The rearrangement joins TRBV3-1 (or the pseudogene TRBV3-2) to TRBJ2-3; D may be TRBD2 (6 bases). V gave up 4 bases and J gave up 3 bases, with 14 bases separating them. There are 15 residues in the CDR3. Germline assignment: CDR1 LGHDT and CDR2 YNNKEL (reference sequence). The CDR3 here is CASSLGGGKTDTQYF. CDR3 nucleotides: TGTGCCAGCAGCCTGGGGGGAGGAAAAACAGATACGCAGTATTTT.

The chain employs TRBV24-1 and TRBJ2-1; 9 bases agree with TRBD2. The CDR3 consists of 17 residues. Germline CDR1 KGHDR, CDR2 SFDVKD. The ends lost 10 bases at V and 0 bases at J; junction bases unmatched: 12. CDR3 sequence reads: CATTSSGGRGSYNEQFF. The CDR3 nucleotides read TGTGCCACTACATCTAGCGGCGGGAGGGGCTCCTACAATGAGCAGTTCTTC.